The clone carrying this TCR beta chain was counted a few times. The target antigen is unknown. The data originate from a study of T cells after yellow fever vaccination. Study observations and caveats: A faster peak, day 5 versus 15, was reached by the weaker secondary response.

TCRdb re-analysed the 5' RACE reads in MiXCR, keeping a single row per CDR3 protein. The table has 450,000 to 600,000 distinct CDR3 sequences, about a sixth seen once. CDR3 length: 15 residues. Germline V gene data show CDR1 as SGHAT and CDR2 as FQDESV (reference sequence). Trimming removed 2 bases from V and 2 bases from J; junction bases left unmatched: 5. The chain links TRBV11-1 to TRBJ2-7; 8 nucleotides line up with TRBD1. Sequencing used PBMCs, obtained less than 6 days after the first yellow fever vaccination. The receptor's source is a man between 18 and 29 years old who received the YFV17D yellow fever vaccine. CDR3 nucleotides: TGTGCCAGCAGCTTAAGGACAGGGCATCCCTACGAGCAGTACGTC. Protein sequence: CASSLRTGHPYEQYV.